This passage covers 17 T cell receptor beta chains from one sample sequenced in a study of PD-1 blockade in classical Hodgkin lymphoma. After autologous stem cell transplantation all patients relapsed, and prior brentuximab vedotin exposure differed between cohorts. Magnetic depletion of unwanted cells isolated CD4+ T cells from thawed PBMCs. The assay was immunoSEQ multiplex PCR, and TCRdb's table has in-frame clones only and misses some. The data contain about 7,700 clones, 86% of them singletons. The input for sequencing was CD4+ T cells from blood, taken at baseline. The receptor source for this set is a human donor with classical Hodgkin lymphoma.

CDR3 amino acids: CASSLHGDSYNSPLHF. In DNA form, the CDR3 reads TGTGCCAGCAGTTTGCACGGAGACTCCTATAATTCACCCCTCCACTTT. V is TRBV27 and J is TRBJ1-6; D ambiguous. Per the germline V gene, CDR1 is MNHEY and CDR2 is SMNVEV (reference sequence). The ends were cut back, 3 bases at V and 0 bases at J, with 9 bases in the middle. CDR3 length equals 16 residues.

This sequence joins TRBV5-1 and TRBJ1-1; 7 bases agree with TRBD1. The J segment lost 3 bases and the V segment lost 6 bases, leaving 11 bases of the junction unmatched. The CDR3 covers 15 residues. Germline lookup yields CDR1 SGHRS and CDR2 YFSETQ. DNA for the CDR3: TGCGCCAGCAACGACCTTACAGGGGCCCACACTGAAGCTTTCTTT. It translates to CASNDLTGAHTEAFF.

Turning to this clone: One end of the junction varies from germline; a read error may be responsible. This sample includes further DNA sequences coding for the same CDR3. V is TRBV5-6 and J is TRBJ2-1; D remains ambiguous. The CDR3 has 14 amino acids. Per germline, CDR1 SGHDT and CDR2 YYEEEE. The CDR3 nucleotides are TGTGCCAGCAGCTCCCTAACTCGGAGCAATGAACAGTTCTTC. Its protein is CASSSLTRSNEQFF.

In this sample, this clone turned up a few times. The rearrangement links TRBV6-1 to TRBJ1-2; D not resolved. This CDR3 is 14 amino acids long. Trimming removed 1 base at V and 8 bases at J, with 14 bases between. Germline values: CDR1 MNHNS, CDR2 SASEGT. In nucleotides, the CDR3 is TGTGCCAGCAGTGAAGGCGTCTCCACGATCGGCTACACCTTC. Translation: CASSEGVSTIGYTF.

This chain uses TRBV18 with TRBJ1-5; TRBD1 matches 8 bases. Germline V CDR1 and CDR2: KGHSH, LQKENI. This CDR3 has 17 amino acids. V shed 4 bases and J 7 bases; nucleotides not matched to a gene: 15. The CDR3 loop is CASSLTRLDRGDQPQHF. The CDR3 region has the DNA TGTGCCAGCTCACTCACAAGACTCGACAGGGGAGACCAGCCCCAGCATTTT.

The CDR3, as DNA: TGTGCCAGCAGCCCCACAGGCGGAGAGACCCAGTACTTC. It translates to CASSPTGGETQYF. The rearrangement uses TRBV5-5 and TRBJ2-5; possible D gene TRBD1, 5 bases. The CDR3 consists of 13 residues. Trimming cost V 4 bases and J 4 bases, with 11 bases left between them. Germline V gives CDR1 SGHKS, CDR2 YYEKEE (reference sequence). Based on the CDR3 plus reference TRBV5-5 and TRBJ2-5, the full variable domain is DAGVTQSPTHLIKTRGQQVTLRCSPISGHKSVSWYQQVLGQGPQFIFQYYEKEERGRGNFPDRFSARQFPNYSSELNVNALLLGDSALYLCASSPTGGETQYFGPGTRLLVL.

The chain couples TRBV7-3 to TRBJ2-4, with 9 positions matching TRBD2. CDR1 and CDR2 from the germline V gene are SGHTA and FQGTGA. CDR3 length equals 16 residues. The V segment lost 3 bases and the J segment 0 bases; nucleotides outside the gene matches: 3. The CDR3 DNA reads TGTGCCAGCAGCTTGGTAGCGGGAGAAGCCAAAAACATTCAGTACTTC. Translated: CASSLVAGEAKNIQYF.

The chain uses TRBV7-2 and TRBJ2-5; D is ambiguous. V was trimmed by 7 bases and J by 5 bases, leaving 8 bases between them. In germline, CDR1 is SGHTA, CDR2 FQGNSA. CDR3 length: 11 amino acids. CDR3: CASNLYETQYF. CDR3 sequence (DNA): TGTGCCAGCAACCTCTATGAGACCCAGTACTTC.

The rearrangement joins TRBV7-2 to TRBJ2-1; D unresolved. The CDR3 consists of 11 residues. Germline CDR1 is SGHTA and CDR2 is FQGNSA. Between the trimmed V and J ends, which lost 5 bases and 9 bases, there was a span of 8 bases. CDR3 nucleotide sequence: TGTGCCAGCAGCGGATATCGTGAGCAGTTCTTC. Protein product: CASSGYREQFF.

The gene calls are TRBV25-1 and TRBJ2-7, with 7 bases identical to TRBD2. With V trimmed by 5 bases and J by 2 bases, 6 bases remained unmatched. The CDR3 consists of 14 residues. The germline V gene has CDR1 MGHDK and CDR2 SYGVNS. The chain's CDR3 is CASSPQRDAYEQYF. The CDR3, as DNA: TGTGCCAGCAGTCCACAGCGGGATGCCTACGAGCAGTACTTC.

The table lists this clone with a few counts. The chain uses TRBV10-3 and TRBJ1-6, with D uncertain. The CDR3 consists of 12 residues. CDR1 is ENHRY and CDR2 is SYGVKD in the germline V gene. Trimming took off 3 bases at V and 10 bases at J, with 7 bases between the two ends. The CDR3 region is CAISEAESPLHF. As DNA, the CDR3 is TGTGCCATCAGTGAAGCCGAGTCACCCCTCCACTTT.

The chain recombines TRBV27 with TRBJ2-3, with 10 bases identical to TRBD2. With 5 bases clipped from V and 0 bases from J, the junction kept 8 bases outside the gene matches. The length of the CDR3 is 17 residues. Germline V gene lookup returns CDR1 MNHEY and CDR2 SMNVEV (reference sequence). CDR3 nucleotide sequence: TGTGCCAGCAGTCCTCGGACTAGCGGTACTAGCACAGATACGCAGTATTTT. It encodes CASSPRTSGTSTDTQYF.

This sequence joins TRBV11-2 and TRBJ2-5; 10 bases align to TRBD2. In germline, CDR1 is SGHAT, CDR2 FQNNGV. This CDR3 contains 16 residues. After removal of 4 bases from V and 5 bases from J, the junction contained 10 bases not matched to a gene. CDR3 loop: CASSSLSGRGWETQYF. CDR3 DNA sequence: TGTGCCAGCAGCTCCTTGAGCGGGAGGGGTTGGGAGACCCAGTACTTC.

The V and J genes are TRBV2 and TRBJ1-5, with 9 bases fitting TRBD1. J gave up 4 bases and V 4 bases, and 5 bases lay outside the gene matches. Germline CDR1 reads SNHLY; CDR2 reads FYNNEI. The CDR3 loop spans 15 amino acids. The DNA of the CDR3 is TGTGCCAGCAGTGGAGAAGGGACAGGGAATCAGCCCCAGCATTTT. It codes for CASSGEGTGNQPQHF.

V is TRBV4-2 and J is TRBJ2-3; D call uncertain. Per germline, CDR1 LGHNA and CDR2 YNFKEQ. The V end was cut by 0 bases, the J end by 2 bases, with 9 bases between. The CDR3 covers 15 residues. The CDR3 is CASSQDRRITDTQYF. CDR3 nucleotide sequence: TGTGCCAGCAGCCAAGATAGGAGAATCACAGATACGCAGTATTTT.

This clone showed up just a few times. The genes are TRBV14 and TRBJ1-3, with TRBD1 as a possible D gene (5 bases). V lost 1 base, J lost 8 bases, and 12 bases lay in between. The CDR3 contains 14 residues. CDR1 is SGHDN, CDR2 FVKESK, per germline. CDR3 sequence: CASSQAGGGHTIYF. In DNA form, the CDR3 reads TGTGCCAGCAGCCAAGCTGGGGGAGGGCACACCATATATTTT.

The CDR3 DNA follows: TGTGCCAGCAGCCAAGGGACTAGCGGGGGGGCAGATACGCAGTATTTT. The encoded protein is CASSQGTSGGADTQYF. The chain has TRBV4-2 and TRBJ2-3, with 15 bases aligning to TRBD2. CDR1 is LGHNA, CDR2 YNFKEQ, per germline. CDR3 length equals 16 residues. After removal of 1 base from V and 4 bases from J, the junction contained 0 bases not matched to a gene.